This paragraph covers one T cell receptor beta chain sequence. TCR cDNA was made by 5'RACE template switching, adding a universal primer site and UMIs. TCRdb processed the 5' RACE reads anew with MiXCR; each CDR3 protein has one entry. Among about 400,000 distinct CDR3 sequences listed, 6.2% were seen once. This record comes from a study of T cells after yellow fever vaccination. In the study overall: SMART-Seq v4 Ultra Low Input prepared the low-cell-number fractions.

The CDR3 consists of 15 residues. V shed 8 bases and J shed 5 bases, with 22 bases lying between them. The starting material was PBMCs, obtained 5 days after the yellow fever booster vaccination. The genes are TRBV12-3 or TRBV12-4 and TRBJ2-7; D uncertain. This TCR came from a man aged 25 to 45 who received the YFV17D yellow fever vaccine. The CDR3 loop reads CASASWATNPHEQYF. CDR3 DNA: TGTGCCAGCGCCTCCTGGGCAACCAACCCCCACGAGCAGTACTTC.